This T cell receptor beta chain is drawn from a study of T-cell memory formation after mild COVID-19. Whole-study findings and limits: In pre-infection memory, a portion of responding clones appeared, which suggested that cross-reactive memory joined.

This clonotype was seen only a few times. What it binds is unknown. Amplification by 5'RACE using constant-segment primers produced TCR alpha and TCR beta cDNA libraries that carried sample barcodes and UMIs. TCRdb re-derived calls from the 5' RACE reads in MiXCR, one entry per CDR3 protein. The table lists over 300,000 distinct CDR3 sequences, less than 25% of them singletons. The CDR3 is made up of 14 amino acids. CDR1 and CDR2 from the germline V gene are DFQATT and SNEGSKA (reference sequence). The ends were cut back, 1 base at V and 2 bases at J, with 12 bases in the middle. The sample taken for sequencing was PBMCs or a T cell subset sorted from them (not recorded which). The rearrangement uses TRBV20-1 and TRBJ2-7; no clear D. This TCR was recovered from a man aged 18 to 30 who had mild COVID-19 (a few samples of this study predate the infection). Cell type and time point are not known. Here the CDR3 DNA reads TGCAGTGCTAGAGGTGAAGACCAGACCTACGAGCAGTACTTC. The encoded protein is CSARGEDQTYEQYF.